This TCR beta chain is from a study of cytomegalovirus exposure and HLA in healthy donors. Notes on the study in general: In a later analysis, a missense DCLRE1C variant was linked to TCR beta V- and J-gene trimming. In terms of immune exposure information, only CMV serostatus was available.

CDR3 length: 14 amino acids. Deletions cut 4 bases from V and 4 bases from J, with 13 bases between. Germline loops: CDR1 SEHNR, CDR2 FQNEAQ (reference sequence). This clone was observed a handful of times. The antigen is unknown. The PCR employed 60 Vbeta primers together with 13 Jbeta primers. The data were produced by immunoSEQ multiplex PCR, yet TCRdb's version contains in-frame clones alone and is incomplete. This sample has a few hundred thousand clones, with approximately 84% found just once. Healthy donors of bone marrow made up the group. This receptor was obtained from a woman aged 40-49 years in good health and CMV-seropositive. V is TRBV7-9 and J is TRBJ1-1; TRBD1 might be the D (6 bases). The sequencing input was PBMCs. CDR3 amino acids: CASSYREGGTEAFF. The CDR3 DNA sequence: TGTGCCAGCAGCTATAGGGAGGGGGGCACTGAAGCTTTCTTT.